These 30 T cell receptor beta chains share one sample of origin, sequenced in a study of blood T cell repertoires in COVID-19. TCRdb's table, derived via immunoSEQ multiplex PCR, lists solely in-frame clones and lacks some. The sample gives 320,000 or so clones, 85% of which show up once; 1.5% to 2% is in the top ten. The specimen sequenced was PBMCs or T cells enriched from blood (not recorded which). The receptors were sampled from a woman aged 30 to 39 who had been exposed to COVID-19.

V usage is TRBV6-1 and J usage is TRBJ1-1; 10 bases are shared with TRBD1. V shed 6 bases, J shed 5 bases, and the junction held 3 bases outside the gene matches. This CDR3 region has 13 residues. The V gene's germline CDR1 is MNHNS and CDR2 SASEGT. CDR3 loop: CASRGTGETEAFF. DNA of the CDR3: TGTGCCAGCAGGGGGACAGGGGAGACTGAAGCTTTCTTT.

The genes are TRBV25-1 and TRBJ1-2, with a possible D match to TRBD1 (5 bases). Germline loops: CDR1 MGHDK, CDR2 SYGVNS. V was shortened by 2 bases and J by 5 bases, with 12 bases between the two germline ends. The CDR3 extends over 14 amino acids. The CDR3, as DNA: TGTGCCAGCAGTGAAGGAAAGGGGACTTATGGCTACACCTTC. It translates to CASSEGKGTYGYTF.

Worth noting for this clone: The junction departs from germline at one end; a sequencing error may be responsible. The V gene is TRBV7-7, the J gene TRBJ2-1; TRBD2 matches at 7 bases. The CDR3 is 15 residues long. Germline V gene data show CDR1 as SSHAT and CDR2 as FNYEAQ (reference sequence). The CDR3 is CASSRWGGSYNEQFF. In nucleotides, the CDR3 is TGTGCTAGCAGTCGTTGGGGGGGGAGCTACAATGAGCAGTTCTTC.

This chain uses TRBV6-2 or TRBV6-3 with TRBJ2-5, with 7 bases lining up with TRBD1. V shed 4 bases and J 4 bases; nucleotides not matched to a gene: 15. CDR3 length: 17 amino acids. Germline V gene lookup returns CDR1 MNHEY and CDR2 SVGEGT. This chain's CDR3 is CASSSRRQGGVGETQYF. The CDR3 DNA reads as TGTGCCAGCAGTTCCAGACGACAGGGTGGGGTAGGAGAGACCCAGTACTTC.

The chain combines TRBV24-1 with TRBJ1-4, with TRBD1 matching 7 bases. CDR1 is KGHDR and CDR2 is SFDVKD in the germline V gene. Losses at the gene ends were 2 bases for V and 5 bases for J; bases not matched to a gene: 4. The CDR3 loop spans 15 amino acids. This chain's CDR3 is CATSDSTGPNEKLFF. The DNA of the CDR3 is TGTGCCACCAGTGATTCGACAGGGCCGAATGAAAAACTGTTTTTT.

This chain links TRBV6-4 with TRBJ2-2, with 12 nucleotides matching TRBD2. V lost 6 bases, J lost 2 bases, and 10 bases stayed unmatched. Germline V gene data show CDR1 as MRHNA and CDR2 as SNTAGT. The CDR3 length is 18 residues. CDR3 sequence: CASSQTTSGGKNTGELFF. The DNA for the CDR3 is TGTGCCAGCAGCCAGACGACTAGCGGGGGTAAAAACACCGGGGAGCTGTTTTTT.

The rearrangement uses TRBV30 and TRBJ2-5, with 7 bases that match TRBD2. Unmatched junction bases numbered 7, after V lost 3 bases and J lost 3 bases. The germline V gene encodes CDR1 GTSNPN and CDR2 SVGIG (reference sequence). The CDR3 contains 14 residues. The CDR3 nucleotides read TGTGCCTGGAGATTCGCGGGGGAGAAAGAGACCCAGTACTTC. It specifies CAWRFAGEKETQYF.

This clone has only one observation. The chain couples TRBV28 to TRBJ1-5, with a possible D match to TRBD1 (5 bases). With 3 bases removed from V and 2 bases from J, the gap between germline ends came to 14 bases. Looked up from germline, CDR1 is MDHEN and CDR2 is SYDVKM. The CDR3 totals 16 residues. The CDR3 region has the DNA TGTGCCAGCAGTTTCTACCCCAGGGCGCGCAATCAGCCCCAGCATTTT. It encodes CASSFYPRARNQPQHF. The whole variable domain, filled in from reference TRBV28 and TRBJ1-5, reads DVKVTQSSRYLVKRTGEKVFLECVQDMDHENMFWYRQDPGLGLRLIYFSYDVKMKEKGDIPEGYSVSREKKERFSLILESASTNQTSMYLCASSFYPRARNQPQHFGDGTRLSIL.

The gene calls are TRBV6-2 or TRBV6-3 and TRBJ2-1; 11 positions agree with TRBD2. Germline values: CDR1 MNHEY, CDR2 SVGEGT. Germline trimming cut 2 bases from V and 7 bases from J; bases unmatched to any gene: 13. This CDR3 spans 18 amino acids. CDR3 nucleotide sequence: TGTGCCAGCAGTTACATAGCGGGGGGGCCGAATTTTGGGAATGAGCAGTTCTTC. Its translation: CASSYIAGGPNFGNEQFF.

The V gene is TRBV27, the J gene TRBJ2-7, with 16 bases aligning to TRBD2. J was trimmed by 1 base and V by 5 bases; bases with no gene match: 8. Germline loops: CDR1 MNHEY, CDR2 SMNVEV (reference sequence). CDR3 size: 18 residues. CDR3 in amino acids: CASSTPGLAGGSSYEQYF. In DNA form, the CDR3 reads TGTGCCAGCAGTACACCGGGACTAGCGGGGGGGTCATCCTACGAGCAGTACTTC.

This clone was seen more than once but under ten times. The V gene is TRBV2, the J gene TRBJ2-3, with 8 positions matching TRBD2. The germline gives CDR1 SNHLY, CDR2 FYNNEI. This CDR3 region has 15 residues. Losses at the gene ends were 6 bases for V and 4 bases for J; bases not matched to a gene: 9. CDR3 amino acids: CASRLRGGASDTQYF. The CDR3 DNA follows: TGTGCCAGCAGACTACGGGGGGGTGCCTCAGATACGCAGTATTTT.

This chain connects TRBV2 to TRBJ1-2, with a tentative D call TRBD1 (6 bases). CDR1 SNHLY and CDR2 FYNNEI come from the germline V gene. CDR3 size: 13 residues. The ends were cut back, 6 bases at V and 7 bases at J, with 15 bases in the middle. The CDR3 spells CASRRGGAVGYTF. The CDR3 DNA is TGTGCCAGCAGGAGAGGGGGAGCCGTTGGCTACACCTTC.

A single count supports this clone. The V call is TRBV12-3 or TRBV12-4, the J call TRBJ1-5; a weak D match, TRBD1 (5 bases). The CDR3 is 12 amino acids. V shed 6 bases and J shed 5 bases, with 8 bases lying between them. The CDR3 loop is CASRWGDQPQHF. Here the CDR3 DNA reads TGTGCCAGCAGGTGGGGCGATCAGCCCCAGCATTTT.

The genes are TRBV6-4 and TRBJ1-5; possible D gene TRBD1, 6 bases. The V gene's germline CDR1 is MRHNA and CDR2 SNTAGT. Trimming stripped 2 bases from V and 4 bases from J, with 6 bases between. The CDR3 is 13 amino acids. The CDR3 loop reads CASSDRGNQPQHF. CDR3 coding DNA: TGTGCCAGCAGTGACAGGGGGAATCAGCCCCAGCATTTT.

The J gene is TRBJ1-1, the V gene TRBV30; 7 nucleotides agree with TRBD1. J was trimmed by 4 bases and V by 5 bases; bases with no gene match: 10. Germline V gene sequence: CDR1 GTSNPN, CDR2 SVGIG (reference sequence). The CDR3 is 14 amino acids. CDR3 coding DNA: TGTGCCTGGTATTCTTACAGGGGAGGCACTGAAGCTTTCTTT. It yields the protein CAWYSYRGGTEAFF.

The V gene is TRBV6-2 or TRBV6-3, the J gene TRBJ2-7; the match to TRBD2 covers 7 bases. Germline V gene sequence: CDR1 MNHEY, CDR2 SVGEGT. There are 15 residues in the CDR3. The V and J ends lost 2 bases and 8 bases, in that order; junction bases with no gene match: 12. The CDR3 DNA follows: TGTGCCAGCAGTTACGGCGGCGGGGGTTCACGACAGCAGTACTTC. It yields the protein CASSYGGGGSRQQYF.

CDR3 sequence (DNA): TGCGCCAGCAGCTCCAGGGGGAAAAACACCGGGGAGCTGTTTTTT. Translation: CASSSRGKNTGELFF. The genes are TRBV5-1 and TRBJ2-2, with 7 nucleotides matching TRBD1. Trimming removed 3 bases from V and 2 bases from J; junction bases left unmatched: 4. Germline CDR1 is SGHRS and CDR2 is YFSETQ. This CDR3 is 15 amino acids long.

In this sample, this clone turned up a few times. This rearrangement joins TRBV5-1 to TRBJ1-1, with TRBD1 matching over 9 bases. Germline V CDR1 and CDR2: SGHRS, YFSETQ. V lost 4 bases and J lost 6; bases outside the gene matches: 4. The CDR3 spans 13 residues. CDR3 region: CASSPDRGPEAFF. The CDR3 DNA reads TGCGCCAGCAGCCCGGACAGGGGACCTGAAGCTTTCTTT.

The genes are TRBV28 and TRBJ2-7; 9 nucleotides align to TRBD1. The ends lost 6 bases at V and 5 bases at J; junction bases unmatched: 8. Germline loops: CDR1 MDHEN, CDR2 SYDVKM. The CDR3 runs 14 residues. This CDR3 is CASSQDRGQHEQYF. CDR3 nucleotide sequence: TGTGCCAGCAGCCAGGACAGGGGTCAGCACGAGCAGTACTTC.

This chain links TRBV9 with TRBJ2-1; 9 bases map to TRBD1. Germline V gene data show CDR1 as SGDLS and CDR2 as YYNGEE. The CDR3 loop spans 15 amino acids. V lost 4 bases to trimming and J lost 7 bases; unmatched junction nucleotides: 9. This chain's CDR3 is CASSTPGQGGNEQFF. The CDR3 region has the DNA TGTGCCAGCAGCACACCGGGACAGGGAGGGAATGAGCAGTTCTTC.

The chain links TRBV28 to TRBJ1-5, with D possibly TRBD1 on 5 matching bases. Trimming pared 7 bases from V and 4 bases from J, leaving 14 bases between. Germline lookup yields CDR1 MDHEN and CDR2 SYDVKM. CDR3 size: 14 residues. The CDR3 protein is CASIQAGNNQPQHF. The CDR3, as DNA: TGTGCCAGCATACAAGCAGGGAATAATCAGCCCCAGCATTTT.

This clone appeared once. The V gene is TRBV6-2 or TRBV6-3, the J gene TRBJ1-1; 7 nucleotides match TRBD1. The J segment lost 3 bases and the V segment lost 0 bases, leaving 7 bases of the junction unmatched. The CDR3 contains 16 residues. The germline gives CDR1 MNHEY, CDR2 SVGEGT. The chain's CDR3 is CASSYSIGGVDTEAFF. CDR3 nucleotide sequence: TGTGCCAGCAGTTACTCGATAGGGGGCGTGGACACTGAAGCTTTCTTT.

The chain employs TRBV28 and TRBJ1-5, with 7 bases fitting TRBD1. Germline assignment: CDR1 MDHEN and CDR2 SYDVKM. The CDR3 has 15 amino acids. Trimming took 6 bases from V and 3 from J; bases not matched to a gene: 8. This chain's CDR3 is CASSLGQAFNQPQHF. The CDR3 DNA sequence: TGTGCCAGCAGCCTCGGACAGGCGTTCAATCAGCCCCAGCATTTT. Based on the CDR3 plus reference TRBV28 and TRBJ1-5, the full variable domain is DVKVTQSSRYLVKRTGEKVFLECVQDMDHENMFWYRQDPGLGLRLIYFSYDVKMKEKGDIPEGYSVSREKKERFSLILESASTNQTSMYLCASSLGQAFNQPQHFGDGTRLSIL.

V gene TRBV5-4 combines with J gene TRBJ1-2; TRBD1 matches at 7 bases. This CDR3 contains 14 residues. CDR1 SGHNT and CDR2 YYREEE come from the germline V gene (reference sequence). V was pared by 2 bases and J by 8 bases, with 9 bases of the junction left unmatched. This CDR3 reads CASSLSQGQYGYTF. DNA of the CDR3: TGTGCCAGCAGCTTATCACAGGGACAGTACGGCTACACCTTC.

The chain links TRBV2 to TRBJ1-5, with 7 nucleotides matching TRBD1. Trimming took 4 bases from V and 3 from J; bases not matched to a gene: 9. CDR3 size: 16 residues. CDR1 is SNHLY and CDR2 is FYNNEI in the germline V gene. The CDR3 coding sequence is TGTGCCAGCAGTGTTTCGCCCGGGACAGTCAATCAGCCCCAGCATTTT. The encoded protein is CASSVSPGTVNQPQHF. The full variable domain, completed using reference TRBV2 and TRBJ1-5, is EPEVTQTPSHQVTQMGQEVILRCVPISNHLYFYWYRQILGQKVEFLVSFYNNEISEKSEIFDDQFSVERPDGSNFTLKIRSTKLEDSAMYFCASSVSPGTVNQPQHFGDGTRLSIL.

The chain carries TRBV6-2 or TRBV6-3 and TRBJ1-2; TRBD1 agrees at 7 bases. Trimming at V came to 6 bases and at J to 2 bases, leaving 3 bases not matched to a gene. Germline V gene data show CDR1 as MNHEY and CDR2 as SVGEGT. The CDR3 extends over 13 amino acids. The CDR3 DNA follows: TGTGCCAGCAGCCCGGGACAGAACTATGGCTACACCTTC. Protein product: CASSPGQNYGYTF.

This chain joins TRBV10-2 and TRBJ2-2, with D maybe TRBD2 (6 bases). With 6 bases removed from V and 1 base from J, the gap between germline ends came to 9 bases. The germline V gene encodes CDR1 WSHSY and CDR2 SAAADI. CDR3 size: 14 residues. Here the CDR3 reads CASRISGNTGELFF. As DNA, the CDR3 is TGCGCCAGCAGGATTAGCGGGAACACCGGGGAGCTGTTTTTT.

This rearrangement joins TRBV5-1 to TRBJ2-3; the D gene is possibly TRBD2 (5 bases). The CDR3 sequence is 14 residues long. V lost 4 bases, J lost 2 bases, and 11 bases lay in between. Germline V lookup: CDR1 SGHRS, CDR2 YFSETQ. CDR3 coding DNA: TGCGCCAGCAGCAGCGGAGGCAACACAGATACGCAGTATTTT. It is translated as CASSSGGNTDTQYF.

The rearrangement joins TRBV3-1 (or the pseudogene TRBV3-2) to TRBJ1-2; D is undetermined. The CDR3 is made up of 13 amino acids. The V end lost 4 bases, the J end lost 6 bases, and 12 bases lay between the germline ends. CDR1 and CDR2 (germline): LGHDT, YNNKEL (reference sequence). The CDR3 DNA reads TGTGCCAGCAGCCCCTATACCGGTGATGGCTACACCTTC. It yields the protein CASSPYTGDGYTF.

The chain uses TRBV7-9 and TRBJ2-1; D possibly corresponds to TRBD1 (5 bases). Germline lookup yields CDR1 SEHNR and CDR2 FQNEAQ (reference sequence). V lost 1 base and J lost 12, with 10 bases in between. The CDR3 runs to 12 residues. The CDR3 protein is CASSLVGRGQFF. Written as DNA, the CDR3 is TGTGCCAGCAGCTTAGTCGGTAGGGGGCAGTTCTTC.